These T cell receptor beta chains were read from a single sample in a study of vaccination effects on CD4 cells after COVID-19. Assay: immunoSEQ multiplex PCR; the TCRdb copy retains only in-frame clones and omits some. The sample has some 68,000 clones, over 70% seen once. No cognate antigen is known for these TCRs. This specimen consisted of CD4+ T cells from PBMCs cultured with SARS-CoV-2 spike peptides, obtained before COVID-19 vaccination. Receptor source: a human donor who received a COVID-19 vaccine. Each CDR3 is given with its conserved first and last residue. A D gene is named only where the DNA matches it firmly. Only part of the rows carry a size: once, few, many, or a class if the clone is expanded.

TRBV7-9,-,TRBJ2-2,-,TGTGCCAGCAGCTCGATAGGTGTAGGGAACACCGGGGAGCTGTTTTTT,CASSSIGVGNTGELFF
TRBV5-1,-,TRBJ1-1,-,TGCGCCAGCAGCTTTGGGGGGCGCACCGAAGCTTTCTTT,CASSFGGRTEAFF
TRBV25-1,-,TRBJ1-4,-,TGTGCCAGCAGTGAGACATCAGGGAGGGAAAAACTGTTTTTT,CASSETSGREKLFF
TRBV10-3,-,TRBJ2-1,-,TGTGCCATCTCTTCCGGGACATCCTACAATGAGCAGTTCTTC,CAISSGTSYNEQFF
TRBV4-3,few,TRBJ1-5,TRBD1,TGCGCCAGCAGCTATGGACAGGGAGGTCAGCCCCAGCATTTT,CASSYGQGGQPQHF
TRBV2,few,TRBJ1-1,-,TGTGCCAGCAGTGAACAGTTGGAGGCTTTCTTT,CASSEQLEAFF
TRBV18,-,TRBJ2-5,-,TGTGCCAGCTCACCAGGGCTCGGACGCAAATCGGAAGAGACCCAGTACTTC,CASSPGLGRKSEETQYF
TRBV6-5,-,TRBJ2-3,-,TGTGCCAGCGACTTACGGGGGGCCTTTGCTACGCAGTATTTT,CASDLRGAFATQYF
TRBV29-1,-,TRBJ2-3,-,TGCAGCGCCCAAAGGGAGGGCACAGATACGCAGTATTTT,CSAQREGTDTQYF
TRBV6-2/TRBV6-3,-,TRBJ2-1,-,TGTGCCAGCAGTACGATCCAGAGCTCCTACAATGAGCAGTTCTTC,CASSTIQSSYNEQFF
TRBV5-1,-,TRBJ2-5,-,TGCGCCAGCAGCTTGTGGGGTCAGGGCCAAGAGACCCAGTACTTC,CASSLWGQGQETQYF
TRBV19,few,TRBJ1-2,-,TGTGCCAGTAGTACGATGGAGAGCCTTAACTATGGCTACACCTTC,CASSTMESLNYGYTF
TRBV6-5,-,TRBJ1-3,-,TGTGCCAGCAGTCAGAGGGGTTCTGGAAACACCATATATTTT,CASSQRGSGNTIYF
TRBV19,-,TRBJ1-4,-,TGTGCCAGTAGTCATCCGGGACCCGGTTTCGGAAAACTGTTTTTT,CASSHPGPGFGKLFF
TRBV25-1,-,TRBJ1-4,-,TGTGCCAGCAGTGAATATGGGGGGAGCGAAAAACTGTTTTTT,CASSEYGGSEKLFF
TRBV10-3,-,TRBJ1-3,-,TGTGCCATCAGGACAGGCTCTGGAAACACCATATATTTT,CAIRTGSGNTIYF
TRBV24-1,-,TRBJ2-3,TRBD1,TGTGCCACCAGTGATTCCAGAAGGGGGCCCTTGGATACGCAGTATTTT,CATSDSRRGPLDTQYF
TRBV6-5,-,TRBJ1-6,TRBD1,TGTGCCACCTCCGGACAGGGAACTTCACCCCTCCACTTT,CATSGQGTSPLHF
TRBV28,-,TRBJ1-5,TRBD1,TGTGCCAGCAGTACTCCCGGGACAGGGAATCAGCCCCAGCATTTT,CASSTPGTGNQPQHF
TRBV11-2,few,TRBJ2-1,-,TGTGCCAGCAGCCCCTCGGATGAGCAGTTCTTC,CASSPSDEQFF
TRBV28,-,TRBJ1-2,-,TGTGCCAGCAGTACCGGGACCCTCTATGGCTACACCTTC,CASSTGTLYGYTF
TRBV5-1,few,TRBJ1-6,-,TGCGCCAGCAGCACGGCGGGGGTCTCTAATTCACCCCTCCACTTT,CASSTAGVSNSPLHF
TRBV7-3,-,TRBJ2-6,-,TGTGCCAGCAGCGCGGGACACGCCTCTGGGGCCAACGTCCTGACTTTC,CASSAGHASGANVLTF
TRBV12-3/TRBV12-4,-,TRBJ1-1,-,TGTGCCAGCAGTTATAGGTCGAACACTGAAGCTTTCTTT,CASSYRSNTEAFF
TRBV7-9,-,TRBJ2-5,-,TGTGCCAGCAGCTTGCGGACAGCAGAAGAGACCCAGTACTTC,CASSLRTAEETQYF
TRBV6-2/TRBV6-3,-,TRBJ1-5,-,TGTGCCAGCAGTTTTTCCCCCCCTGCCGGGCAGCCCCAGCATTTT,CASSFSPPAGQPQHF
TRBV20-1,-,TRBJ1-5,-,TGCAGTGCTAGTTGGGCAGACAGCAATCAGCCCCAGCATTTT,CSASWADSNQPQHF
TRBV18,few,TRBJ2-1,TRBD2,TGTGCCAGCTCACCACCGCTAAGCGGGGGGGCAAGCAATGAGCAGTTCTTC,CASSPPLSGGASNEQFF
TRBV7-9,few,TRBJ2-2,-,TGTGCCAGCAGCTTGAGGTCGAGGACAGACGACACCGGGGAGCTGTTTTTT,CASSLRSRTDDTGELFF
TRBV7-2,-,TRBJ2-5,TRBD2,TGTGCCAGCAGCTTAGGCCTAGCGGGGGCCCATTGGATAGAGACCCAGTACTTC,CASSLGLAGAHWIETQYF
TRBV4-2,-,TRBJ2-3,-,TGTGCCAGCAGTAAGGGCTATTCAGATACGCAGTATTTT,CASSKGYSDTQYF
TRBV27,-,TRBJ1-1,-,TGTGCCAGCAGTTTATCGAAGTGGGACACCAGCACTGAAGCTTTCTTT,CASSLSKWDTSTEAFF
TRBV7-3,-,TRBJ1-2,-,TGTGCCAGCAGCTCCCACCAACGGGGTTTGGGCTATGGCTACACCTTC,CASSSHQRGLGYGYTF
TRBV5-4,-,TRBJ2-1,TRBD1,TGTGCCAGCAGCTTCACGACAGGGGGCTATGAGCAGTTCTTC,CASSFTTGGYEQFF
TRBV14,-,TRBJ2-1,TRBD2,TGTGCCAGCAGCCCCCCTAGCGGGGGGAAGTCCTACAATGAGCAGTTCTTC,CASSPPSGGKSYNEQFF
TRBV30,-,TRBJ1-5,TRBD1,TGTGCCTGTGGGGGGGACAGTTGGAGTCAGCCCCAGCATTTT,CACGGDSWSQPQHF
TRBV27,-,TRBJ2-2,TRBD2,TGTGCCAGCAGTCCTGGGGTCGGGGGGGCGAACACCGGGGAGCTGTTTTTT,CASSPGVGGANTGELFF
TRBV19,-,TRBJ2-5,-,TGTGCCAGTAGTATCGAGCCTCGATGGGAGACCCAGTACTTC,CASSIEPRWETQYF
TRBV23-1,-,TRBJ2-5,-,TGCGCCAGCAGCCGGGTCCACCAAGAGACCCAGTACTTC,CASSRVHQETQYF
TRBV19,-,TRBJ2-3,TRBD2,TGTGCCAGTAGTGATAGCGGGGGGAGGGGGACAGATACGCAGTATTTT,CASSDSGGRGTDTQYF
TRBV19,-,TRBJ1-2,-,TGTGCCACTCGAAGGCAGGGCGACTATGGCTACACCTTC,CATRRQGDYGYTF
TRBV7-8,-,TRBJ2-5,TRBD2,TGTGCCAGCAGCCTGGGGAAGATAAGCGGGGGGGCTCGAAGAGAGACCCAGTACTTC,CASSLGKISGGARRETQYF